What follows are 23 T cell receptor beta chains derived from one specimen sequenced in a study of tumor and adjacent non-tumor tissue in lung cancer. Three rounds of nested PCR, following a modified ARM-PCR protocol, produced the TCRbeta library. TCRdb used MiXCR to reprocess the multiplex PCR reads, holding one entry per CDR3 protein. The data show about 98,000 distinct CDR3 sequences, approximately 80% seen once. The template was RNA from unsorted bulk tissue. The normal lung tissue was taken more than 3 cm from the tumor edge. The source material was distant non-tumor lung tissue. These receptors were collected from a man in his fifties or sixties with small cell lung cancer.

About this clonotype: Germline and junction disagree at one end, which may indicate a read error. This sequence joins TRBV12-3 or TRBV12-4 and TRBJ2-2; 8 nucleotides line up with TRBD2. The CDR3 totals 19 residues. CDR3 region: CASSPRVTGGSLITGELFF. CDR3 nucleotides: TGTGCCAGCAGTCCCCGGGTAACGGGAGGGTCCTTGATCACCGGGGAGCTGTTTTTC.

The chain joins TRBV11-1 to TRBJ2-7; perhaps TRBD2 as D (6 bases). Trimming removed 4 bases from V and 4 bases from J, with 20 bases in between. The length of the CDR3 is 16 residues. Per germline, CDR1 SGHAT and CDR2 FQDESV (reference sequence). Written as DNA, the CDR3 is TGTGCCAGCAGCTACCTATATTCCGGGACTGCGTACGAGCAGTACTTC. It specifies CASSYLYSGTAYEQYF.

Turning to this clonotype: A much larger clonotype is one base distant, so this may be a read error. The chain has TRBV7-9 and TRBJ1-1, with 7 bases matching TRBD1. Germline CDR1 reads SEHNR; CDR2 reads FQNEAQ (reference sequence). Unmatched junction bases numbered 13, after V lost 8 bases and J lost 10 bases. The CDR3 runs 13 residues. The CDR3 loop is CASCQGEGARAFF. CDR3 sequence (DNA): TGTGCCAGCTGTCAAGGGGAGGGGGCTCGAGCTTTCTTT.

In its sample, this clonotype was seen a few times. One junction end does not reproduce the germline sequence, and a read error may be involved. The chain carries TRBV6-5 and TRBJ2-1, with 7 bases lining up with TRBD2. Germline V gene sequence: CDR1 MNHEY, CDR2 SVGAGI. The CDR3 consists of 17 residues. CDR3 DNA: TGTGCCTGCAGTTATTCGATCTGGGGACTACCGGACAATGAGCAGTTCTTC. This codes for CACSYSIWGLPDNEQFF.

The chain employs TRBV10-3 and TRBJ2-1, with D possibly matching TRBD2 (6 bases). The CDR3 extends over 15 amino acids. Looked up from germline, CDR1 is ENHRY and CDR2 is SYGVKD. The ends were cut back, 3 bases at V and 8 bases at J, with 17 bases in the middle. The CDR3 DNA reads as TGTGCCATCAGTGACCCAGTAGGCGGGAAAGATGAGCAGTTCTTC. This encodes CAISDPVGGKDEQFF.

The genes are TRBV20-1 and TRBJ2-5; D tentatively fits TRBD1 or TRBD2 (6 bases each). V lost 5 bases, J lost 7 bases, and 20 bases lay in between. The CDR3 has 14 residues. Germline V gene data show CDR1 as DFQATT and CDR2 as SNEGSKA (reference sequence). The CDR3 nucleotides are TGCAGTGCTCGTAATCTCGGGGGCGGAGGGACCCAGTACTTC. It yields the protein CSARNLGGGGTQYF.

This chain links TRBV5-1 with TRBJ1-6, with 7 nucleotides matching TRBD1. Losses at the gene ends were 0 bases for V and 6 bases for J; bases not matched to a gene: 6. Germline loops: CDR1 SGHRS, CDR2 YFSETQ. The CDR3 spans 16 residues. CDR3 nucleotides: TGCGCCAGCAGCTTGGATTCAGGGGGTGGTAATTCACCCCTCCACTTT. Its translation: CASSLDSGGGNSPLHF. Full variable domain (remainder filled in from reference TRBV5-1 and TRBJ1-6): KAGVTQTPRYLIKTRGQQVTLSCSPISGHRSVSWYQQTPGQGLQFLFEYFSETQRNKGNFPGRFSGRQFSNSRSEMNVSTLELGDSALYLCASSLDSGGGNSPLHFGNGTRLTVT.

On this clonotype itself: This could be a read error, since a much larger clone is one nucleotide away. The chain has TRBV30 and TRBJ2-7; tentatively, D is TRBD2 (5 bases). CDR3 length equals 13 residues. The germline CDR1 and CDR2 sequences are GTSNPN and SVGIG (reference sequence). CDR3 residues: CACSVGLANEQYF. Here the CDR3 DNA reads TGTGCCTGTAGTGTCGGTCTAGCTAACGAGCAGTACTTC.

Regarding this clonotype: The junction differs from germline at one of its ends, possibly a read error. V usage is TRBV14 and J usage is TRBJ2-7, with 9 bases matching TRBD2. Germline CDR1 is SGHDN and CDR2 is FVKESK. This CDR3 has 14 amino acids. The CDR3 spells CASSHSISGSCEFF. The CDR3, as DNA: TGTGCCAGCAGCCATTCAATTAGCGGGAGTTGTGAGTTCTTC.

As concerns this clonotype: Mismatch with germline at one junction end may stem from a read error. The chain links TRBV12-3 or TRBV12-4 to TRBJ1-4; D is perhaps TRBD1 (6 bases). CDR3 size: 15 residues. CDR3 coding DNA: TGTGCCAGCAGACTGGGTCGGACAGACTATGAAAAACCGCTTTTT. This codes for CASRLGRTDYEKPLF.

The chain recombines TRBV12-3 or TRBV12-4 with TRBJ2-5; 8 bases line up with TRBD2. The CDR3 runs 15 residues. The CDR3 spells CGSSPTSGAMETQYF. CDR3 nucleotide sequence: TGTGGTAGCAGTCCTACTAGCGGCGCGATGGAGACCCAGTACTTC.

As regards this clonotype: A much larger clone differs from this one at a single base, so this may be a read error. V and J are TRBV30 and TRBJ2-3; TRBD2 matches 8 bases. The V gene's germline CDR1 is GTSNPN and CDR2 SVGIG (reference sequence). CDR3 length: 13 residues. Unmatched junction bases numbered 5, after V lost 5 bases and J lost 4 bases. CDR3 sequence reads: CAWVFGGADTQYF. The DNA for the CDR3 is TGTGCCTGGGTCTTCGGGGGGGCAGATACGCAGTATTTT.

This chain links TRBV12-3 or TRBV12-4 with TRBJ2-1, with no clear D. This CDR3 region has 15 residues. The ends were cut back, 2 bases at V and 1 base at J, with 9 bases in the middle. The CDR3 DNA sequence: TGTGCCAGCAGTTTAAGTTCTAGTTCCTACAATGAGCAGTTCTTC. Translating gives CASSLSSSSYNEQFF.

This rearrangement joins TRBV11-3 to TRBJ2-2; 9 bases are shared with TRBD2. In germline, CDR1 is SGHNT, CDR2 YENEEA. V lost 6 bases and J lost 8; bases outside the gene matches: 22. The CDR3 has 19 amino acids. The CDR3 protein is CASSPDDTELAGRTGELFF. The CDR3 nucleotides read TGTGCCAGCAGTCCTGATGACACGGAACTAGCGGGTCGCACAGGGGAGCTGTTTTTT.

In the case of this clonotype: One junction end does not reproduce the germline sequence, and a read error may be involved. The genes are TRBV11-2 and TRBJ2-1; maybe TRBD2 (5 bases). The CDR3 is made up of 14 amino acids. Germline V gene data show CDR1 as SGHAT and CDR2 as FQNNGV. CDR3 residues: CASQKRQGDDKHFF. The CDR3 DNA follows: TGTGCCAGCCAGAAGCGGCAAGGCGACGATAAGCATTTCTTC.

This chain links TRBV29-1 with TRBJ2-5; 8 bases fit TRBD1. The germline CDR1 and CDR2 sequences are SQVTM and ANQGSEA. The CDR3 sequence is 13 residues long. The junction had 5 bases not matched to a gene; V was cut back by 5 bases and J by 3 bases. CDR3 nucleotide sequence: TGCAGCGTTTGCCCGGGACAGGAAGAGACCCAGTACTTC. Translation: CSVCPGQEETQYF.

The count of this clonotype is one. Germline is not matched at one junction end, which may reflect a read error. The CDR3 sequence: CAISYGSGRVGELFF. The DNA of the CDR3 is TGTGCCATCAGTTATGGCAGTGGACGTGTCGGGGAGCTGTTTTTT. This chain connects TRBV6-5 to TRBJ2-2; no clear D gene. Per the germline V gene, CDR1 is MNHEY and CDR2 is SVGAGI. The CDR3 is 15 residues long.

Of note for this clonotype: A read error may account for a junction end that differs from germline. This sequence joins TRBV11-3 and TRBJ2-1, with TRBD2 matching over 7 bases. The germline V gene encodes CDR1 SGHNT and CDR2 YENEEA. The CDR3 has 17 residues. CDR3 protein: CTSSSLGGGVSYNGQFF. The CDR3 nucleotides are TGTACCAGCAGCTCTCTAGGTGGGGGGGTGTCCTACAATGGGCAATTCTTC.

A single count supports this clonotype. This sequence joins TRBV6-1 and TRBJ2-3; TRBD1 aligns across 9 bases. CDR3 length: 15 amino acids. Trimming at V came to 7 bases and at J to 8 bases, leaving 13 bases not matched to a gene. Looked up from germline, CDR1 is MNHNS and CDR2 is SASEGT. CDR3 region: CASNYGTGSIATQYF. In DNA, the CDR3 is TGTGCCAGCAACTACGGGACAGGGTCCATCGCTACGCAGTATTTT.

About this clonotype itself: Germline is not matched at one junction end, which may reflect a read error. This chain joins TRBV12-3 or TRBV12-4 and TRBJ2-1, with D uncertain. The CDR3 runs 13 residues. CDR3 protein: CTSSFPITNEQFF. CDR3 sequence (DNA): TGTACCAGTAGTTTCCCGATTACCAATGAGCAGTTCTTC.

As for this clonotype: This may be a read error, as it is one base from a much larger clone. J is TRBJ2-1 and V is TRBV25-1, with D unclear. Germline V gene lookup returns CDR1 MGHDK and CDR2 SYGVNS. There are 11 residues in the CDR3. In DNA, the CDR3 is TGTGCCAGCACCTACGAGTATGAGCATTTCTTC. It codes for CASTYEYEHFF.

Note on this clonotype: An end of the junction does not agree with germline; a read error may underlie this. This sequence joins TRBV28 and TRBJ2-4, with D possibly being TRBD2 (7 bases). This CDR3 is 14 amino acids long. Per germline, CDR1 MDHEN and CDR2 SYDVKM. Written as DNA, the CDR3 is TGTGCCAGCAAATCGGGGGGCGTGGGAAACATTCAGCACTTC. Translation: CASKSGGVGNIQHF.

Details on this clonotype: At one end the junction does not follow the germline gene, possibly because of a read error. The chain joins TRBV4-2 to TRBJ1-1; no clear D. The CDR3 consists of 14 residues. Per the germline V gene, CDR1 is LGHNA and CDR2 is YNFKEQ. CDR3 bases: TGTGCCAACAGCCAAGACCCCCTGGTGGGTGGAGCTTTCTTT. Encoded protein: CANSQDPLVGGAFF.